These T cell receptor beta chains were read from a single sample in a study of blood T cell repertoires in COVID-19. Sequencing used immunoSEQ multiplex PCR; TCRdb keeps in-frame clones, though not all of them. The table records approximately 270,000 clones, about 90% of them present only once. Material for sequencing was peripheral blood. The source of these receptors is a man older than 75 with acute or convalescent COVID-19. Both conserved end residues are trimmed from each CDR3.

V	CDR3
TRBV6-6	ASRLGTSGTKYEQF
TRBV7-9	ASSSPQGTGWYGYT
TRBV25-1	ASSRTGTGGSSPLH
TRBV7-9	ASSQQGAGYNEQF
TRBV12-3/TRBV12-4	ASSFQAKSEQY
TRBV19	ASSIGLAGAETQY
TRBV3-1/TRBV3-2	ASSQERAGGTDNEQF
TRBV5-6	ASSWGTGTANQPQH
TRBV9	ASSVDTTANTGELF
TRBV4-3	ASSQAGTGGNTIY
TRBV7-3	ASSAQGATSTDTQY
TRBV29-1	SAGQGLETQY
TRBV14	ASTDRTSGLSSYNEQF
TRBV4-2	ASSLTSGGAQETQY
TRBV6-5	ASSPTGYNQPQH
TRBV11-2	ASSLNSADQY
TRBV9	ASSGGTSGRWGNEQF
TRBV6-2/TRBV6-3	ASSYSGTSGLTSSYEQY
TRBV10-3	AISDSSGLNEQF